The clone carrying this TCR beta chain showed up just a few times. Its antigen is undetermined. The data were obtained in a study of CD8 T cells in ankylosing spondylitis. The study's findings and limits: Significant enrichment of disease-linked clones was reported in matched ankylosing spondylitis synovial fluid. Ankylosing spondylitis blood seemed to carry a telltale TCR beta motif made of under ten highly homologous variants. Past studies reported some motif variants in reactive arthritis synovial fluid and blood.

Each CDR3 protein gets one entry after TCRdb re-called the 5' RACE reads with MiXCR. In the table there are a few hundred thousand distinct CDR3 sequences, 15% to 20% of which are singletons. This clonotype originated in a male donor with ankylosing spondylitis. Sequenced sample: blood, either unsorted or a sorted T cell fraction (not recorded which).

In nucleotides, the CDR3 is TGCACAGGGTTGGAGGGAAACTCCTACAATGAGCAGTTCTTC. Amino acid sequence: CTGLEGNSYNEQFF. The chain is built from TRBV20-1 and TRBJ2-1, with D perhaps matching TRBD2 (6 bases). CDR1 DFQATT and CDR2 SNEGSKA come from the germline V gene (reference sequence). The length of the CDR3 is 14 residues.